One sample yielded the 10 T cell receptor beta chains listed below, sequenced in a study of control samples from healthy donors and cancer patients (dated by TCRdb to the early 2020s). Receptor libraries were prepared by the immunoSEQ multiplex PCR assay. Here the immuneACCESS table is served through TCRdb, limited to in-frame sequences with V and J called. Missing clones are a known gap in these copies; in checked studies unresolved V genes cover under half, and the rest lacks a known reason. This sample has about 250,000 clones in its table, and approximately 80% of those were observed once. Approximately 12% of the sample is in the top ten clones. The sample consisted of PBMCs. The receptors originated from a woman in her sixties with lung cancer.

The chain carries TRBV5-1 and TRBJ2-5; 8 bases line up with TRBD2. Germline V gene data show CDR1 as SGHRS and CDR2 as YFSETQ. V dropped 4 bases and J dropped 5; count of bases not matched to a gene: 10. The CDR3 covers 15 residues. The CDR3 here is CASSGIAGFPETQYF. Here the CDR3 DNA reads TGCGCCAGCAGCGGCATAGCGGGATTCCCGGAGACCCAGTACTTC. The full variable domain, completed using reference TRBV5-1 and TRBJ2-5, is KAGVTQTPRYLIKTRGQQVTLSCSPISGHRSVSWYQQTPGQGLQFLFEYFSETQRNKGNFPGRFSGRQFSNSRSEMNVSTLELGDSALYLCASSGIAGFPETQYFGPGTRLLVL.

J is TRBJ2-1 and V is TRBV7-8; 7 bases align to TRBD1. The germline V gene has CDR1 SGHVS and CDR2 FQNEAQ. The CDR3 loop spans 14 amino acids. Trimming at V came to 5 bases and at J to 4 bases, leaving 5 bases not matched to a gene. The DNA of the CDR3 is TGTGCCAGCAGCGTTTGGGACAGTTACAATGAGCAGTTCTTC. Translating gives CASSVWDSYNEQFF.

This clone was seen once. The chain joins TRBV2 to TRBJ2-1, with 7 bases fitting TRBD2. In germline, CDR1 is SNHLY, CDR2 FYNNEI. The CDR3 consists of 15 residues. J was trimmed by 10 bases and V by 8 bases; bases with no gene match: 17. DNA for the CDR3: TGTGCCAGCCATCCCGGGGGGAGAGCGGGGAGGGAGCAGTTCTTC. It specifies CASHPGGRAGREQFF. Full variable domain (remainder filled in from reference TRBV2 and TRBJ2-1): EPEVTQTPSHQVTQMGQEVILRCVPISNHLYFYWYRQILGQKVEFLVSFYNNEISEKSEIFDDQFSVERPDGSNFTLKIRSTKLEDSAMYFCASHPGGRAGREQFFGPGTRLTVL.

In DNA, the CDR3 is TGTGCCAGCAGCTTAGGAGGGACAAGTAATGAAAAACTGTTTTTT. Its translation: CASSLGGTSNEKLFF. The genes are TRBV7-9 and TRBJ1-4; weak D call: TRBD1 (6 bases). The CDR3 has 15 residues. Trimming took off 1 base at V and 4 bases at J, with 10 bases between the two ends. Germline values: CDR1 SEHNR, CDR2 FQNEAQ (reference sequence). The full variable domain, with the rest looked up from reference TRBV7-9 and TRBJ1-4, is DTGVSQNPRHKITKRGQNVTFRCDPISEHNRLYWYRQTLGQGPEFLTYFQNEAQLEKSRLLSDRFSAERPKGSFSTLEIQRTEQGDSAMYLCASSLGGTSNEKLFFGSGTQLSVL.

Turning to this clone: Other DNA variants within this sample encode the same CDR3. V and J are TRBV19 and TRBJ2-3; no clear D. V was clipped by 6 bases and J by 5 bases, with 9 bases between them. The CDR3 is 12 amino acids. Germline CDR1 LNHDA, CDR2 SQIVND (reference sequence). DNA of the CDR3: TGTGCCAGTAGCCTGACGGGAGATACGCAGTATTTT. Its translation is CASSLTGDTQYF. The full variable domain, rest sourced from reference TRBV19 and TRBJ2-3, is DGGITQSPKYLFRKEGQNVTLSCEQNLNHDAMYWYRQDPGQGLRLIYYSQIVNDFQKGDIAEGYSVSREKKESFPLTVTSAQKNPTAFYLCASSLTGDTQYFGPGTRLTVL.

Of note for this clone: Other DNA sequences from this sample encode an identical CDR3 as well. The chain recombines TRBV9 with TRBJ1-4, with D unresolved. This CDR3 contains 14 residues. V was clipped by 2 bases and J by 5 bases, with 10 bases between them. CDR1 is SGDLS, CDR2 YYNGEE, per germline. DNA of the CDR3: TGTGCCAGCAGCGTTGCGGTCGCGAATGAAAAACTGTTTTTT. As protein: CASSVAVANEKLFF.

The CDR3, as DNA: TGTGCCAGCAGTTACTCGGGGACAGGGGGGTTTGAAAAACTGTTTTTT. Its protein is CASSYSGTGGFEKLFF. The chain recombines TRBV6-5 with TRBJ1-4; 11 bases are a match to TRBD1. The germline gives CDR1 MNHEY, CDR2 SVGAGI. The length of the CDR3 is 16 residues. V lost 0 bases to trimming and J lost 7 bases; unmatched junction nucleotides: 4.

This chain joins TRBV20-1 and TRBJ2-1; D unclear. The V and J ends lost 3 bases and 3 bases respectively, with 12 bases between them. This CDR3 is 14 amino acids long. Germline CDR1 and CDR2: DFQATT and SNEGSKA (reference sequence). The CDR3 sequence: CSASSRVFYNEQFF. The CDR3 DNA sequence: TGCAGTGCTAGTTCCAGAGTCTTCTACAATGAGCAGTTCTTC.

The chain recombines TRBV6-5 with TRBJ1-1, with D possibly TRBD1 on 5 matching bases. This CDR3 is 15 amino acids long. Germline CDR1 and CDR2: MNHEY and SVGAGI. V gave up 7 bases and J gave up 3 bases, with 18 bases separating them. CDR3 loop: CASMPAAIRDTEAFF. In DNA form, the CDR3 reads TGTGCCAGCATGCCTGCGGCAATCAGGGACACTGAAGCTTTCTTT.

This clone was found a few times. This sequence joins TRBV5-1 and TRBJ2-3; maybe TRBD1 (6 bases). The germline gives CDR1 SGHRS, CDR2 YFSETQ. The CDR3 length is 13 residues. Between the trimmed V and J ends, which lost 0 bases and 4 bases, there was a span of 6 bases. Here the CDR3 DNA reads TGCGCCAGCAGCTTGGACAGGGCAGATACGCAGTATTTT. As protein: CASSLDRADTQYF.